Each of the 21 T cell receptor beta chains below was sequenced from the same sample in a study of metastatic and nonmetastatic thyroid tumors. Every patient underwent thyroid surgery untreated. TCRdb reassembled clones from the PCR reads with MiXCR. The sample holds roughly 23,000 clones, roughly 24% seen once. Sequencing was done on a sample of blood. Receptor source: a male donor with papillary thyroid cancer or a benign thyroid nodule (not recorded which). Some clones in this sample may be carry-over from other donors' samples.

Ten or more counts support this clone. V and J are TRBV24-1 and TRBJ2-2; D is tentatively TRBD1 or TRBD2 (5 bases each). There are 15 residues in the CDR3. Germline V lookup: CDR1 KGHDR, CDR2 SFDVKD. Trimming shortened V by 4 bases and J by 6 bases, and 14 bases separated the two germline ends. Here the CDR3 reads CATSEPQWDAGELFF. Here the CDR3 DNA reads TGTGCCACCAGTGAACCCCAGTGGGACGCCGGGGAGCTGTTTTTT.

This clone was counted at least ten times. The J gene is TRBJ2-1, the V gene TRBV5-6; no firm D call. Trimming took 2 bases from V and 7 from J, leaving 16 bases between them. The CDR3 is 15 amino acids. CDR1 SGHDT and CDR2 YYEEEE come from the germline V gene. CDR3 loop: CASSFERFVINEQFF. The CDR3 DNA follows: TGTGCCAGCAGCTTCGAGCGCTTTGTGATTAATGAGCAGTTCTTC.

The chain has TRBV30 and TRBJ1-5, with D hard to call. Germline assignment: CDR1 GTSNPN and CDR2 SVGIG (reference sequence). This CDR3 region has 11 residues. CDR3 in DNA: TGTGTCCGAGAACGAAATCAGCCCCAGCATTTT. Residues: CVRERNQPQHF.

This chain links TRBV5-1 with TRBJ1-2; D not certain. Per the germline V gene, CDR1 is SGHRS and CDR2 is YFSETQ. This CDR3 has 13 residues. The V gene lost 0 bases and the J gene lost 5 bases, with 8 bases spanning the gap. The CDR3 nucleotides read TGCGCCAGCAGCTTGGCGGATGCATATGGCTACACCTTC. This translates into CASSLADAYGYTF.

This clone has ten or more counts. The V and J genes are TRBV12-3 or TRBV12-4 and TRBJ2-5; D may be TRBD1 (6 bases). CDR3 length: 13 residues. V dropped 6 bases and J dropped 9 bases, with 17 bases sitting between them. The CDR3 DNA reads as TGTGCCAGCAGAGTGGACAGTTCCGGGGCCCAGTACTTC. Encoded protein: CASRVDSSGAQYF.

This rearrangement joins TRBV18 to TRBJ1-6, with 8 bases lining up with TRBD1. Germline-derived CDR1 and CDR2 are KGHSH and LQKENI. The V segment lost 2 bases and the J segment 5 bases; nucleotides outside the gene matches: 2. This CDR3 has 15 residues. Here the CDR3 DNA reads TGTGCCAGCTCACCAGGACAGGGTAATAATTCACCCCTCCACTTT. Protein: CASSPGQGNNSPLHF.

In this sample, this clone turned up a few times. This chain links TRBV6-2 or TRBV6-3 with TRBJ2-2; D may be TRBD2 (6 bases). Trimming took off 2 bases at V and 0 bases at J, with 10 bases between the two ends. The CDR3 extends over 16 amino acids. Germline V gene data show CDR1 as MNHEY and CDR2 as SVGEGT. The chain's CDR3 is CASSYRGTSNTGELFF. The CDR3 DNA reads TGTGCCAGCAGTTACCGCGGGACTTCGAACACCGGGGAGCTGTTTTTT.

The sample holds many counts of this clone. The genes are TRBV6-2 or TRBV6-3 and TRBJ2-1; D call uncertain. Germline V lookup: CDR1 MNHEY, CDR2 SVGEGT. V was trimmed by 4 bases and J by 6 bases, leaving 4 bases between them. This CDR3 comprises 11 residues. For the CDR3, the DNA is TGTGCCAGCAGTTCCACCAATGAGCAGTTCTTC. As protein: CASSSTNEQFF.

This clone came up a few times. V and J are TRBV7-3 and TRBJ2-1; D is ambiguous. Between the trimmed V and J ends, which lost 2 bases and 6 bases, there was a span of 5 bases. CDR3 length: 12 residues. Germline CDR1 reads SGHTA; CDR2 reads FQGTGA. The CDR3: CASSLDCNEQFF. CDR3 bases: TGTGCCAGCAGCTTAGACTGCAATGAGCAGTTCTTC.

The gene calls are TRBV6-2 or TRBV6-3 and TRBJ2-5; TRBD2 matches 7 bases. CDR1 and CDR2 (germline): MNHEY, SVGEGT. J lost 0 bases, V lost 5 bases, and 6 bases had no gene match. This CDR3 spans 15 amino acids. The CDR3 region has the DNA TGTGCCAGCAGTACCTGGGACTACAACCAAGAGACCCAGTACTTC. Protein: CASSTWDYNQETQYF.

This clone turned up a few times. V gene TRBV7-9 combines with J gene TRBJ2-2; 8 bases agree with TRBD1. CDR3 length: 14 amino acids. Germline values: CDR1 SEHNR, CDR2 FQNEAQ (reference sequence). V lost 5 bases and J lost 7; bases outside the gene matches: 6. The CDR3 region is CASSQTGVGGELFF. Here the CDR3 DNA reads TGTGCCAGCAGCCAGACAGGGGTTGGCGGGGAGCTGTTTTTT.

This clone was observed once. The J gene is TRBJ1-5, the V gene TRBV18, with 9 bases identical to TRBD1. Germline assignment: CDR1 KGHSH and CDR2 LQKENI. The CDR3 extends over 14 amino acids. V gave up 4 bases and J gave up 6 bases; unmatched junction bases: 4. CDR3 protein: CASSRGTGSQPQHF. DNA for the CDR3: TGTGCCAGCTCACGTGGGACAGGGTCTCAGCCCCAGCATTTT. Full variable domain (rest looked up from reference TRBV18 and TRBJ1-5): NAGVMQNPRHLVRRRGQEARLRCSPMKGHSHVYWYRQLPEEGLKFMVYLQKENIIDESGMPKERFSAEFPKEGPSILRIQQVVRGDSAAYFCASSRGTGSQPQHFGDGTRLSIL.

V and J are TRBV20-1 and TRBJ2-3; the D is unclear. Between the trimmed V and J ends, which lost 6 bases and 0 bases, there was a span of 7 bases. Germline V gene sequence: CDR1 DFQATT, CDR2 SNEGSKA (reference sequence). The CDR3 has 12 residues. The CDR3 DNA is TGCAGTGCCGAACTTAGCACAGATACGCAGTATTTT. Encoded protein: CSAELSTDTQYF.

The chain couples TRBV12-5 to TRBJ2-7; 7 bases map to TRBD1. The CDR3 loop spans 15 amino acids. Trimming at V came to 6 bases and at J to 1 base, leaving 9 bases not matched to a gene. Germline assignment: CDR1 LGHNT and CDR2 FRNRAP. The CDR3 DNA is TGTGCTAGTGGCCGGGTCCGGGACAGATCCTACGAGCAGTACTTC. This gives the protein CASGRVRDRSYEQYF.

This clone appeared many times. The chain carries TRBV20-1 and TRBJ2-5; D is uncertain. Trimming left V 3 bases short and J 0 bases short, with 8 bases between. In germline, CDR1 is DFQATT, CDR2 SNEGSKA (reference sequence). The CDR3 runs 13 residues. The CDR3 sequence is CSASSGDQETQYF. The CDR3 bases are TGCAGTGCTAGTTCTGGAGACCAAGAGACCCAGTACTTC.

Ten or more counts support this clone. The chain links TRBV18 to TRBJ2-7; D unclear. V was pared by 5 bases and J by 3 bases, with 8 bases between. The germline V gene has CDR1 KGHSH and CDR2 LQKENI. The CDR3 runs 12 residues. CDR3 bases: TGTGCCAGCTCAGTCCAAAACTACGAGCAGTACTTC. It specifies CASSVQNYEQYF. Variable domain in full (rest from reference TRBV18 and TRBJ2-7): NAGVMQNPRHLVRRRGQEARLRCSPMKGHSHVYWYRQLPEEGLKFMVYLQKENIIDESGMPKERFSAEFPKEGPSILRIQQVVRGDSAAYFCASSVQNYEQYFGPGTRLTVT.

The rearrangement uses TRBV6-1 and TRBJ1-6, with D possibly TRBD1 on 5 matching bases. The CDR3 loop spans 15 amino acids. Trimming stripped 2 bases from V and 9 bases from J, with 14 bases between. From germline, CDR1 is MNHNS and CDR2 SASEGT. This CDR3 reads CASSEFAGLGSPLHF. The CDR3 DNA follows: TGTGCCAGCAGTGAATTCGCAGGGCTGGGTTCACCCCTCCACTTT.

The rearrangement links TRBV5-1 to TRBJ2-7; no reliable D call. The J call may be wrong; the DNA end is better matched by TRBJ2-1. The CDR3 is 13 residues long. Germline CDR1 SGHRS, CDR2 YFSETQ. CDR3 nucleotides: TGCGCCAGCAGCTTCTATAGTTTCGATGAGCAGTTCTTC. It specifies CASSFYSFDEQFF.

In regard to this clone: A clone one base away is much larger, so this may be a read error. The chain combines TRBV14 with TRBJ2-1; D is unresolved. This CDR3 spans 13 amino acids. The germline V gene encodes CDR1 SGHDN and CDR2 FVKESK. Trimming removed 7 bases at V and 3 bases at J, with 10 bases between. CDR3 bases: TGTGCCAGCAACCAGAGCTTCTACAATGAGCAGTTCTTC. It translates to CASNQSFYNEQFF.

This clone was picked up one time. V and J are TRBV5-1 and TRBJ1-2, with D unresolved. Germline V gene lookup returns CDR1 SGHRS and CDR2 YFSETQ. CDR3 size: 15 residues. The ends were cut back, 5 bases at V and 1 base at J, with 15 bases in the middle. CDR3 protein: CASSEAHERNYGYTF. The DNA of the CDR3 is TGCGCCAGCAGTGAGGCCCACGAACGTAACTATGGCTACACCTTC.

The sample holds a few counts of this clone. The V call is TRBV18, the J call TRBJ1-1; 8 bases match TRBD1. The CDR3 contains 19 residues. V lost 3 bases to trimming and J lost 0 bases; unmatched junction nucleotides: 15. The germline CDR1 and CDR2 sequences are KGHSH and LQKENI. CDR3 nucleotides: TGTGCCAGCTCACCCCTGTGGACAGGGAAGGTTCCTATGAACACTGAAGCTTTCTTT. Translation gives CASSPLWTGKVPMNTEAFF.